Here is one T cell receptor (beta chain) with its context. Its antigen remains unidentified. Other nucleotide sequences in the sample specify the same CDR3. This entry belongs to a study of cytomegalovirus exposure and HLA in healthy donors. Study conclusions and caveats: It has been reported that TCR beta sequences accurately predicted the HLA-A and HLA-B alleles of most subjects.

As for the donors, each was a healthy bone marrow donor. 60 Vbeta and 13 Jbeta primers were used in PCR. This table comes from immunoSEQ multiplex PCR, and its TCRdb copy is limited to in-frame clones, with some not included. Of roughly 120,000 clones listed, around 80% are singletons. Specimen: PBMCs. The receptor was isolated from a man aged 18 to 30 in good health and CMV-seronegative.

CDR3 sequence: CASSQNTGTGGKAFF. The CDR3 nucleotides are TGTGCCAGCAGCCAAAATACCGGGACAGGGGGCAAAGCTTTCTTT. The chain is built from TRBV14 and TRBJ1-1, with TRBD1 matching over 12 bases. The CDR3 consists of 15 residues. With 2 bases clipped from V and 9 bases from J, the junction kept 7 bases outside the gene matches. Germline V gene lookup returns CDR1 SGHDN and CDR2 FVKESK. The full variable domain, its missing parts supplied by reference TRBV14 and TRBJ1-1, is EAGVTQFPSHSVIEKGQTVTLRCDPISGHDNLYWYRRVMGKEIKFLLHFVKESKQDESGMPNNRFLAERTGGTYSTLKVQPAELEDSGVYFCASSQNTGTGGKAFFGQGTRLTVV.